The next 18 T cell receptor beta chains were all read from a single sample in a study of CD8+ T cells in alopecia areata. Following extraction, RNA underwent reverse transcription to cDNA, which served as the sequencing template. Measured with immunoSEQ multiplex PCR; TCRdb has only the in-frame clones, and not every one. The repertoire holds about 140,000 clones, about 60% seen once, with roughly 6.7% in the top ten. The specimen was CD4+ T cells sorted from blood, collected at week 0. All receptors derive from a human donor with alopecia areata.

This sequence joins TRBV27 and TRBJ2-7, with 8 bases matching TRBD2. CDR3 length: 15 amino acids. Looked up from germline, CDR1 is MNHEY and CDR2 is SMNVEV (reference sequence). V trimming: 7 bases; J trimming: 0 bases; junction bases outside the gene matches: 8. The CDR3 reads CASNSLTSDSYEQYF. CDR3 coding DNA: TGTGCCAGCAATTCACTGACTAGCGACTCCTACGAGCAGTACTTC.

The rearrangement joins TRBV30 to TRBJ1-1; D is undetermined. The germline gives CDR1 GTSNPN, CDR2 SVGIG (reference sequence). The germline V and J ends were trimmed by 2 bases and 2 bases, with 15 bases remaining between them. The length of the CDR3 is 15 residues. CDR3 amino acids: CAWSTGQGRNTEAFF. The CDR3 DNA reads TGTGCCTGGAGTACGGGCCAAGGGCGAAACACTGAAGCTTTCTTT.

This chain links TRBV19 with TRBJ1-2; TRBD1 matches 12 bases. V lost 9 bases, J lost 8 bases, and 4 bases stayed unmatched. Germline-derived CDR1 and CDR2 are LNHDA and SQIVND (reference sequence). The CDR3 spans 12 residues. The CDR3 loop is CASRDRGLGYTF. The CDR3, as DNA: TGTGCCAGCCGGGACAGGGGGCTCGGCTACACCTTC.

This clone was seen a handful of times. The same CDR3 can be traced to other DNA sequences in this sample. The V gene is TRBV5-1, the J gene TRBJ1-4; D not resolved. CDR1 is SGHRS and CDR2 is YFSETQ in the germline V gene. This CDR3 region has 14 residues. V was clipped by 1 base and J by 0 bases, with 4 bases between them. The CDR3 loop reads CASSLTATNEKLFF. As DNA, the CDR3 is TGCGCCAGCAGCTTGACGGCAACTAATGAAAAACTGTTTTTT.

V usage is TRBV27 and J usage is TRBJ1-6, with D perhaps matching TRBD1 (5 bases). V was trimmed by 6 bases and J by 10 bases, leaving 16 bases between them. Germline V CDR1 and CDR2: MNHEY, SMNVEV (reference sequence). This CDR3 region has 14 residues. Here the CDR3 DNA reads TGTGCCAGCAGAGTGGGACGGCTTTGGTCACCCCTCCACTTT. Translated: CASRVGRLWSPLHF.

This rearrangement joins TRBV29-1 to TRBJ1-2, with D hard to call. V was cut by 4 bases and J by 8 bases, with 11 bases left in between. Per the germline V gene, CDR1 is SQVTM and CDR2 is ANQGSEA. This CDR3 is built from 11 residues. For the CDR3, the DNA is TGCAGCGTTGGGGAACAATGGGGCTACACCTTC. Translated, it gives CSVGEQWGYTF.

This clone was found many times. The chain employs TRBV7-9 and TRBJ2-7; D remains ambiguous. Trimming removed 4 bases from V and 5 bases from J, with 12 bases in between. The V gene's germline CDR1 is SEHNR and CDR2 FQNEAQ (reference sequence). This CDR3 has 13 amino acids. Here the CDR3 DNA reads TGTGCCAGCAGCTCGAGAACAGTGAACGAGCAGTACTTC. Its protein product is CASSSRTVNEQYF.

The rearrangement uses TRBV5-4 and TRBJ2-7, with D possibly being TRBD1 (5 bases). V was pared by 0 bases and J by 0 bases, with 10 bases between. The CDR3 loop spans 15 amino acids. Germline V gives CDR1 SGHNT, CDR2 YYREEE (reference sequence). The CDR3 protein is CASSLGVTASYEQYF. As DNA, the CDR3 is TGTGCCAGCAGCTTGGGAGTGACAGCCTCCTACGAGCAGTACTTC.

This rearrangement joins TRBV27 to TRBJ1-1; D is possibly TRBD1 (5 bases). V was pared by 2 bases and J by 4 bases, with 8 bases between. The CDR3 is made up of 13 amino acids. The germline CDR1 and CDR2 sequences are MNHEY and SMNVEV (reference sequence). CDR3 DNA: TGTGCCAGCAGTTTAGGGACGAGCACTGAAGCTTTCTTT. Its protein product is CASSLGTSTEAFF.

The J gene is TRBJ2-7, the V gene TRBV5-1; D remains unclear. V lost 4 bases and J 3 bases, leaving 14 bases between the germline ends. Germline lookup yields CDR1 SGHRS and CDR2 YFSETQ. The CDR3 runs to 14 residues. The CDR3 loop is CASSPAGLNYEQYF. CDR3 DNA: TGCGCCAGCAGCCCCGCCGGATTGAACTACGAGCAGTACTTC. Full variable domain (remainder filled in from reference TRBV5-1 and TRBJ2-7): KAGVTQTPRYLIKTRGQQVTLSCSPISGHRSVSWYQQTPGQGLQFLFEYFSETQRNKGNFPGRFSGRQFSNSRSEMNVSTLELGDSALYLCASSPAGLNYEQYFGPGTRLTVT.

The V call is TRBV10-3, the J call TRBJ2-7, with D tentatively TRBD1 (6 bases). The CDR3 contains 14 residues. CDR1 is ENHRY and CDR2 is SYGVKD in the germline V gene. Trimming shortened V by 8 bases and J by 6 bases, and 20 bases separated the two germline ends. The CDR3 protein is CAISATGMGSEQYF. CDR3 sequence (DNA): TGTGCCATCTCAGCCACAGGGATGGGCAGCGAGCAGTACTTC.

V and J are TRBV6-5 and TRBJ2-7, with D perhaps matching TRBD1 (6 bases). Per the germline V gene, CDR1 is MNHEY and CDR2 is SVGAGI. With 5 bases removed from V and 4 bases from J, the gap between germline ends came to 6 bases. The CDR3 spans 11 residues. DNA of the CDR3: TGTGCCAGCAGTAGGGGGTACGAGCAGTACTTC. Its translation is CASSRGYEQYF.

The rearrangement uses TRBV7-2 and TRBJ2-7; TRBD1 matches at 7 bases. The CDR3 length is 13 residues. V lost 3 bases, J lost 2 bases, and 1 base stayed unmatched. Germline V gene data show CDR1 as SGHTA and CDR2 as FQGNSA. The CDR3 reads CASSFDRAYEQYF. The CDR3 coding sequence is TGTGCCAGCAGCTTTGACAGGGCCTACGAGCAGTACTTC.

The chain employs TRBV25-1 and TRBJ1-6; D uncertain. The CDR3 length is 15 residues. V lost 0 bases, J lost 7 bases, and 10 bases lay in between. Germline V gene sequence: CDR1 MGHDK, CDR2 SYGVNS. CDR3 region: CASSEYGLLNSPLHF. Here the CDR3 DNA reads TGTGCCAGCAGTGAATACGGACTGTTGAATTCACCCCTCCACTTT.

Remarks on this clone: The same CDR3 arises from other DNA sequences in this sample as well. The rearrangement joins TRBV7-3 to TRBJ2-1, with 13 bases fitting TRBD2. There are 15 residues in the CDR3. From germline, CDR1 is SGHTA and CDR2 FQGTGA. V lost 5 bases and J lost 7; bases outside the gene matches: 5. The CDR3 spells CASSQRLAGGNEQFF. CDR3 sequence (DNA): TGTGCCAGCAGCCAAAGACTAGCGGGGGGTAATGAGCAGTTCTTC.

The J gene is TRBJ2-1, the V gene TRBV18, with 8 bases fitting TRBD2. This CDR3 has 15 amino acids. CDR1 is KGHSH, CDR2 LQKENI, per germline. The junction had 3 bases not matched to a gene; V was cut back by 3 bases and J by 2 bases. CDR3 sequence (DNA): TGTGCCAGCTCACCCGTAGCGGGAACCTACAATGAGCAGTTCTTC. Translated, it gives CASSPVAGTYNEQFF.

This rearrangement joins TRBV5-6 to TRBJ1-5, with unresolved D. The V gene lost 3 bases and the J gene lost 0 bases, with 7 bases spanning the gap. The germline V gene encodes CDR1 SGHDT and CDR2 YYEEEE. The length of the CDR3 is 14 residues. CDR3 amino acids: CASSSSDSNQPQHF. The CDR3 bases are TGTGCCAGCAGCTCCTCCGATAGCAATCAGCCCCAGCATTTT.

A few counts support this clone. V gene TRBV27 combines with J gene TRBJ1-2; weak D call: TRBD1 (6 bases). This CDR3 contains 14 residues. Deletions cut 6 bases from V and 4 bases from J, with 15 bases between. CDR1 MNHEY and CDR2 SMNVEV come from the germline V gene (reference sequence). The CDR3 sequence: CASSRRQETYGYTF. Here the CDR3 DNA reads TGTGCCAGCAGCCGACGACAGGAAACCTATGGCTACACCTTC.